This T cell receptor beta chain was profiled in a study of early T cells in non-severe SARS-CoV-2 infection listed by TCRdb under 2021. Broadly, across the study: Bulk RNA from unsorted whole blood was used for TCR sequencing, so alpha and beta chains could not be paired.

This clonotype was observed at least ten times. There is no known antigen for this receptor. Per-base qualities were not stored, and no clone one base away is much larger. A case-control design nested within a healthcare worker cohort in London, UK, was used, with weekly nasopharyngeal swab PCR tests and blood sampling performed. Healthcare workers were enrolled in the week of the UK lockdown, from 23 to 31 March 2020, and were followed every week for up to about 16 weeks. Overall study results and their limits: VDJdb matching was skewed toward anti-spike CD8 responses and likely underestimated virus-specific expansions, missing private and CD4 specificities.

From its cysteine to its phenylalanine, the CDR3 spans 13 amino acids. This entry keeps only the CDR3 DNA: 39 bases, framed from base 1. Based on the germline V gene, the CDR1 and CDR2 sequences are SGHDT and YYEEEE. Trimming takes 1 base from V and 4 bases from J, and the germline ends sit 8 bases apart. Library preparation used 5' RACE. The instrument was a NextSeq 500. In the TCR library protocol, unique molecular identifiers were attached to individual cDNA molecules to correct for PCR bias and sequencing error. Sequencing covered both TCR alpha and beta chains, and within each sample the abundances of alpha and beta sequences were tightly co-correlated. For the original study's pipeline: Decombinator V4 was used to perform V gene, J gene and CDR3 annotation of TCR sequences. Expanded TCRs were defined as changing significantly between any two time points under a Poisson model with p below 0.0001. TCR abundances were normalised to the total number of TCRs sequenced per sample and were expressed as counts per million. MAIT TCRs were defined by TRAV1-2 paired with TRAJ12, TRAJ20 or TRAJ33, and iNKT TCRs by TRAV10 paired with TRAJ18. VDJdb, accessed 1 November 2021, was searched for CMV, EBV and SARS-CoV-2 annotated TCRs, excluding TCRs annotated for multiple antigens. TCRdb's own reprocessing of the public reads used fastp at Q25 and MiXCR and kept productive beta chains. Rows merge per CDR3 protein into single entries with the most common DNA and genes. The V and J calls come from TCRdb's annotation, not from the publication. This sample comprises about 52,000 distinct CDR3 sequences, 11% of them detected only once. The top ten hold roughly a tenth of the sample.

The TCR originated in an adult who was a healthcare worker with PCR-confirmed SARS-CoV-2 infection or an uninfected control (not recorded which). This chain is built from TRBV5-6 and TRBJ2-5, with TRBD1 tentatively as D gene (6 bases match). What was sequenced was whole blood. The DNA sequence is given as TGTGCCAGCAGCTTGACAGGGCTAGAGACCCAGTACTTC. Translation gives CASSLTGLETQYF.